Listed below are T cell receptor beta chains from one sample, sequenced in a study of cytomegalovirus exposure and HLA in healthy donors. TCRdb's table, derived via immunoSEQ multiplex PCR, lists solely in-frame clones and lacks some. The profile shows around 160,000 clones, approximately 71% of them singletons. Sequenced material: PBMCs. The source is a woman under 30 in good health and CMV-seropositive. CDR3s include the opening cysteine and the closing phenylalanine or tryptophan. Each record gives: J gene, V gene, clone size, D gene, CDR3 DNA, CDR3 protein. The D gene is left open where the match is weak. For some rows the clone size is stated as once, few or many, or as a class when expanded; others skip it.

j_call: TRBJ2-3; v_call: TRBV5-1; clone_size: -; d_call: TRBD2; cdr3_nt: TGCGCCAGCAGCTTGGCGCGGGGGGCCTACACAGATACGCAGTATTTT; cdr3_aa: CASSLARGAYTDTQYF
j_call: TRBJ2-7; v_call: TRBV28; clone_size: -; d_call: -; cdr3_nt: TGTGCCAGCACCTCCTCGGGGGAGTATGGCGAGCAGTACTTC; cdr3_aa: CASTSSGEYGEQYF
j_call: TRBJ1-2; v_call: TRBV7-9; clone_size: -; d_call: TRBD1; cdr3_nt: TGTGCCAGCAGCGGAAACAGGGGAGGCTACACCTTC; cdr3_aa: CASSGNRGGYTF
j_call: TRBJ1-4; v_call: TRBV7-2; clone_size: -; d_call: TRBD1; cdr3_nt: TGTGCCAGCAGCTTAGCGCGTCACAGGGGATTTAATGAAAAACTGTTTTTT; cdr3_aa: CASSLARHRGFNEKLFF
j_call: TRBJ1-5; v_call: TRBV5-4; clone_size: -; d_call: TRBD1; cdr3_nt: TGTGCCAGCAGCTCAGGAGGTGGACAGGGAGGCAATCAGCCCCAGCATTTT; cdr3_aa: CASSSGGGQGGNQPQHF
j_call: TRBJ1-6; v_call: TRBV6-1; clone_size: -; d_call: -; cdr3_nt: TGTGCCAGCAGTGAAAGTAGGGGTGGACCCGGCCATTCCCCCCTCCACTTT; cdr3_aa: CASSESRGGPGHSPLHF
j_call: TRBJ2-7; v_call: TRBV5-4; clone_size: -; d_call: -; cdr3_nt: TGTGCCAGCAGCTTGTGGGCCTCCTACGAGCAGTACTTC; cdr3_aa: CASSLWASYEQYF
j_call: TRBJ2-7; v_call: TRBV18; clone_size: -; d_call: TRBD1; cdr3_nt: TGTGCCAGCTCATCCGTTTCCGGGACAGGGACAGGTGGAACCTACGAGCAGTACTTC; cdr3_aa: CASSSVSGTGTGGTYEQYF
j_call: TRBJ2-3; v_call: TRBV18; clone_size: -; d_call: TRBD2; cdr3_nt: TGTGCCAGCTCACCAACGGGGGGAGATACGCAGTATTTT; cdr3_aa: CASSPTGGDTQYF
j_call: TRBJ1-2; v_call: TRBV7-3; clone_size: -; d_call: TRBD1; cdr3_nt: TGTGCCAGCAGCCCGACAGGGGATAACTATGGCTACACCTTC; cdr3_aa: CASSPTGDNYGYTF
j_call: TRBJ2-3; v_call: TRBV5-5; clone_size: -; d_call: -; cdr3_nt: TGTGCCAGCAGCTCCGGGAAACAGGGATTTCTGGAAACAGATACGCAGTATTTT; cdr3_aa: CASSSGKQGFLETDTQYF
j_call: TRBJ1-6; v_call: TRBV10-2; clone_size: -; d_call: -; cdr3_nt: TGCGCCAAGGACAGTTCGTCCGATTCACCCCTCCACTTT; cdr3_aa: CAKDSSSDSPLHF
j_call: TRBJ2-3; v_call: TRBV5-4; clone_size: -; d_call: TRBD2; cdr3_nt: TGTGCCAGCAGCTTCGGACTAGCGGAAGGCACAGATACGCAGTATTTT; cdr3_aa: CASSFGLAEGTDTQYF
j_call: TRBJ2-7; v_call: TRBV5-4; clone_size: few; d_call: TRBD2; cdr3_nt: TGTGCCAGCAGCGCCCGAGGGACTAGCGGGTCCTACGAGCAGTACTTC; cdr3_aa: CASSARGTSGSYEQYF
j_call: TRBJ2-1; v_call: TRBV10-3; clone_size: -; d_call: TRBD1; cdr3_nt: TGTGCCACCATAGACAGGGTGGGCTACAATGAGCAGTTCTTC; cdr3_aa: CATIDRVGYNEQFF
j_call: TRBJ2-1; v_call: TRBV30; clone_size: -; d_call: TRBD2; cdr3_nt: TGTGCCTGGAGTACCCAACGGACTAGCGGATCCTACAATGAGCAGTTCTTC; cdr3_aa: CAWSTQRTSGSYNEQFF
j_call: TRBJ2-3; v_call: TRBV27; clone_size: -; d_call: TRBD2; cdr3_nt: TGTGCCAGCGGGGCGACTAGCGATCTCCCAGATACGCAGTATTTT; cdr3_aa: CASGATSDLPDTQYF
j_call: TRBJ2-2; v_call: TRBV2; clone_size: -; d_call: TRBD2; cdr3_nt: TGTGCCAGCCGTGGACTAGCGGGAGCGGGGGAGCTGTTTTTT; cdr3_aa: CASRGLAGAGELFF
j_call: TRBJ1-5; v_call: TRBV7-2; clone_size: -; d_call: -; cdr3_nt: TGTGCCAGCAGTCGGGAGGGGGTTGGTAATCAGCCCCAGCATTTT; cdr3_aa: CASSREGVGNQPQHF
j_call: TRBJ2-5; v_call: TRBV5-4; clone_size: -; d_call: TRBD2; cdr3_nt: TGTGCCAGCAGCATTAGCGGGGGGGAAGAGACCCAGTACTTC; cdr3_aa: CASSISGGEETQYF
j_call: TRBJ2-5; v_call: TRBV30; clone_size: -; d_call: -; cdr3_nt: TGTGCCTGGAGTGCGGGTAGGAGAGAGACCCAGTACTTC; cdr3_aa: CAWSAGRRETQYF
j_call: TRBJ2-7; v_call: TRBV18; clone_size: -; d_call: -; cdr3_nt: TGTGCCAGCTCACCATTGGCGGGTGGGTACGAGCAGTACTTC; cdr3_aa: CASSPLAGGYEQYF
j_call: TRBJ2-7; v_call: TRBV7-8; clone_size: -; d_call: -; cdr3_nt: TGTGCCAGCAGCTTAGCGATCTTTACTTACGAGCAGTACTTC; cdr3_aa: CASSLAIFTYEQYF
j_call: TRBJ1-2; v_call: TRBV4-3; clone_size: -; d_call: -; cdr3_nt: TGCGCCAGCAGCCAAGTCGCGCAGGGTGACTATGGCTACACCTTC; cdr3_aa: CASSQVAQGDYGYTF
j_call: TRBJ2-5; v_call: TRBV5-1; clone_size: few; d_call: -; cdr3_nt: TGCGCCAGCAGCCCTCGGGGAAGGCAAGAGACCCAGTACTTC; cdr3_aa: CASSPRGRQETQYF
j_call: TRBJ2-1; v_call: TRBV6-6; clone_size: -; d_call: TRBD2; cdr3_nt: TGTGCCAGCAGAACCGGGACTAGCGGGGGGCCCGAGCAGTTCTTC; cdr3_aa: CASRTGTSGGPEQFF
j_call: TRBJ1-5; v_call: TRBV2; clone_size: few; d_call: -; cdr3_nt: TGTGCCAGCAGTGGCGAGCGGTTCAATCAGCCCCAGCATTTT; cdr3_aa: CASSGERFNQPQHF
j_call: TRBJ1-2; v_call: TRBV29-1; clone_size: -; d_call: TRBD1; cdr3_nt: TGCAGCGTTGATTATCTTCACAGGGGGAAAGGCTACACCTTC; cdr3_aa: CSVDYLHRGKGYTF
j_call: TRBJ2-1; v_call: TRBV6-4; clone_size: -; d_call: -; cdr3_nt: TGTGCCAGCAGTGACTTTAGCGGAGGCAATGAGCAGTTCTTC; cdr3_aa: CASSDFSGGNEQFF
j_call: TRBJ2-5; v_call: TRBV9; clone_size: -; d_call: -; cdr3_nt: TGTGCCAGCAGCCCCAGACTCGATGGGACCCAGTACTTC; cdr3_aa: CASSPRLDGTQYF
j_call: TRBJ1-2; v_call: TRBV4-1; clone_size: -; d_call: -; cdr3_nt: TGCGCCAGCAGCCCAACCCCCAGTGGCTATGGCTACACCTTC; cdr3_aa: CASSPTPSGYGYTF
j_call: TRBJ1-2; v_call: TRBV11-2; clone_size: -; d_call: -; cdr3_nt: TGTGCCAGCAGCCAACAGGGTTCCGGCTACACCTTC; cdr3_aa: CASSQQGSGYTF
j_call: TRBJ2-2; v_call: TRBV7-8; clone_size: -; d_call: TRBD2; cdr3_nt: TGTGCCAGCAGCTTATCGACGGGGGGAACCGGGGAGCTGTTTTTT; cdr3_aa: CASSLSTGGTGELFF
j_call: TRBJ1-3; v_call: TRBV9; clone_size: -; d_call: TRBD1; cdr3_nt: TGTGCCAGCAGCGCGAGCGACAGGGGGCGACTACGTGGAAACACCATATATTTT; cdr3_aa: CASSASDRGRLRGNTIYF
j_call: TRBJ1-1; v_call: TRBV4-2; clone_size: -; d_call: -; cdr3_nt: TGTGCCAGCAGCCAAGATATTCTAACTGAAGCTTTCTTT; cdr3_aa: CASSQDILTEAFF
j_call: TRBJ2-1; v_call: TRBV6-5; clone_size: -; d_call: -; cdr3_nt: TGTGCCAGCAGTTACTCGCCTGGAGTACTCTACAATGAGCAGTTCTTC; cdr3_aa: CASSYSPGVLYNEQFF
j_call: TRBJ1-3; v_call: TRBV7-8; clone_size: -; d_call: -; cdr3_nt: TGTGCCAGCAGCTTAGTGGCAGGTGGACTCTCTGGAAACACCATATATTTT; cdr3_aa: CASSLVAGGLSGNTIYF
j_call: TRBJ2-7; v_call: TRBV6-5; clone_size: -; d_call: -; cdr3_nt: TGTGCCAGCAGTTACGAGGGAAACGAGCAGTACTTC; cdr3_aa: CASSYEGNEQYF
j_call: TRBJ1-2; v_call: TRBV19; clone_size: -; d_call: -; cdr3_nt: TGTGCCAGTAGTACAGGGTTGAACTATGGCTACACCTTC; cdr3_aa: CASSTGLNYGYTF
j_call: TRBJ1-5; v_call: TRBV5-1; clone_size: few; d_call: TRBD1; cdr3_nt: TGCGCCAGCAGCCAGACAGGGAATAACGATCAGCCCCAGCATTTT; cdr3_aa: CASSQTGNNDQPQHF
j_call: TRBJ1-3; v_call: TRBV19; clone_size: -; d_call: TRBD1; cdr3_nt: TGTGCCAGTAGTCACACAGGGGATACCAGAATTCTCTCTGGAAACACCATATATTTT; cdr3_aa: CASSHTGDTRILSGNTIYF
j_call: TRBJ2-6; v_call: TRBV27; clone_size: -; d_call: -; cdr3_nt: TGTGCCAGCAGTTTACCCACAGGGACTGGGGCCAACGTCCTGACTTTC; cdr3_aa: CASSLPTGTGANVLTF
j_call: TRBJ2-3; v_call: TRBV6-1; clone_size: -; d_call: -; cdr3_nt: TGTGCCAGCAGTGAATCACCCGGACTCTTCACAGATACGCAGTATTTT; cdr3_aa: CASSESPGLFTDTQYF
j_call: TRBJ2-7; v_call: TRBV13; clone_size: -; d_call: -; cdr3_nt: TGTGCCAGCAGCTCGCGATCCTACGAGCAGTACTTC; cdr3_aa: CASSSRSYEQYF
j_call: TRBJ1-5; v_call: TRBV6-6; clone_size: -; d_call: -; cdr3_nt: TGTGCCAGCAGTCCCGGGACACCGAGCAATCAGCCCCAGCATTTT; cdr3_aa: CASSPGTPSNQPQHF
j_call: TRBJ2-5; v_call: TRBV2; clone_size: -; d_call: -; cdr3_nt: TGTGCCAGCAGTGGGGTGGAGTGGGAGACCCAGTACTTC; cdr3_aa: CASSGVEWETQYF
j_call: TRBJ1-4; v_call: TRBV4-3; clone_size: -; d_call: TRBD1; cdr3_nt: TGCGCCAGCAGCCAAGAAGCTTGGGACAGGGTGCGGGTTAATGAAAAACTGTTTTTT; cdr3_aa: CASSQEAWDRVRVNEKLFF
j_call: TRBJ2-1; v_call: TRBV5-1; clone_size: -; d_call: TRBD2; cdr3_nt: TGCGCCAGCAGCTTGGGTGGACTAGCGGGGACACGGACCTACAATGAGCAGTTCTTC; cdr3_aa: CASSLGGLAGTRTYNEQFF